This TCR beta chain was sequenced in a study of blood T cell repertoires in COVID-19. Across the whole study: Spain, Italy and the United States supplied samples that represented acute and convalescent COVID-19.

Sequencing used immunoSEQ multiplex PCR; TCRdb keeps in-frame clones, though not all of them. The sample contains tens of thousands of clones, approximately 90% of which appear only once. The CDR3 spans 14 residues. Germline V gene data show CDR1 as SGHTA and CDR2 as FQGNSA. J gave up 6 bases and V 2 bases, and 1 base lay outside the gene matches. The source of this sequence is a woman in her thirties or forties with active COVID-19. The V call is TRBV7-2, the J call TRBJ2-2; 9 bases match TRBD2. Sequenced material: peripheral blood. Here the CDR3 reads CASSLLAGPGELFF. Here the CDR3 DNA reads TGTGCCAGCAGCTTACTAGCGGGGCCCGGGGAGCTGTTTTTT.